The subject of this entry is one T cell receptor beta chain. Combining a sample-barcoded 5' primer with a J-beta primer mix, a second PCR ran for about 7 to 11 cycles. TCRdb reprocessed the 5' RACE reads via MiXCR and lists one record per CDR3 protein. This sample has some 640,000 distinct CDR3 sequences, with roughly 49% found just once. This record comes from a study of blood T cells in healthy people across ages. Trimming took 3 bases from V and 8 from J, leaving 22 bases between them. The CDR3 contains 17 residues. The germline V gene has CDR1 MGHDK and CDR2 SYGVNS. The chain couples TRBV25-1 to TRBJ1-4; D possibly corresponds to TRBD1 (5 bases). The sequence was collected from a woman in her sixties in good health. The sequenced material came from blood. The CDR3 loop is CASSDPGLRALAEKLFF. For the CDR3, the DNA is TGTGCCAGCAGTGACCCGGGACTCCGAGCGCTAGCGGAAAAACTGTTTTTT.